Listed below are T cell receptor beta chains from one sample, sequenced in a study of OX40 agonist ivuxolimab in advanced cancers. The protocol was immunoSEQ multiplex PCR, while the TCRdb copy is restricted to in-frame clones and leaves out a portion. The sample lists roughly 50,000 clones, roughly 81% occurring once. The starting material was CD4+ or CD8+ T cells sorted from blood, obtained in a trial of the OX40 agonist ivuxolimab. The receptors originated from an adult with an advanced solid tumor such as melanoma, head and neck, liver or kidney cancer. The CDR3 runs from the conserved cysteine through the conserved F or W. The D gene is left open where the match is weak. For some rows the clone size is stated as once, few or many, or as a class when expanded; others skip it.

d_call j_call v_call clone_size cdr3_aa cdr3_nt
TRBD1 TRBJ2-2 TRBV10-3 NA CAAGQGQIGELFF TGTGCCGCCGGACAGGGGCAGATCGGGGAGCTGTTTTTT
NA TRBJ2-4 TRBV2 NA CASSGRDGKNIQYF TGTGCCAGCAGTGGCCGGGACGGAAAAAACATTCAGTACTTC
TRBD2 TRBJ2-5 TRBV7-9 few CASTVSGPETQYF TGTGCCAGCACCGTTAGCGGGCCCGAGACCCAGTACTTC
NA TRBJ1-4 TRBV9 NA CASSDAAGRANEKLFF TGTGCCAGCAGTGATGCAGCGGGAAGGGCTAATGAAAAACTGTTTTTT
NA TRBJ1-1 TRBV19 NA CASSIEGTRYTEAFF TGTGCCAGTAGTATAGAAGGTACTAGGTACACTGAAGCTTTCTTT
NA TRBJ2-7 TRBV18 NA CASSQQGLNEQYF TGTGCCAGCTCACAACAGGGTTTAAACGAGCAGTACTTC
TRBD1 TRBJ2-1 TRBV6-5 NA CASSSSGQGRRNEQFF TGTGCCAGCAGTTCCTCAGGACAGGGAAGAAGAAATGAGCAGTTCTTC
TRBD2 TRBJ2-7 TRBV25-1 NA CASSVASGDSYEQYF TGTGCCAGCAGTGTGGCTAGCGGGGACTCCTACGAGCAGTACTTC
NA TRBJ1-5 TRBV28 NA CASSSPYYSNQPQHF TGTGCCAGCAGTTCGCCGTATTATAGCAATCAGCCCCAGCATTTT
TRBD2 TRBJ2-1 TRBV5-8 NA CASSLGGRFHNEQFF TGTGCCAGCAGCTTGGGCGGGAGATTCCACAATGAGCAGTTCTTC
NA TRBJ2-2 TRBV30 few CAWSVLSALLAGELFF TGTGCCTGGAGTGTCCTCTCTGCGCTCCTGGCCGGGGAGCTGTTTTTT
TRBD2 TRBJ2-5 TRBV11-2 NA CASSWTSGRQEAQYF TGTGCCAGCAGCTGGACTAGCGGGAGGCAAGAGGCCCAGTACTTC
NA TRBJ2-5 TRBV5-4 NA CASSLVLGGETQYF TGTGCCAGCAGCTTGGTCTTGGGAGGCGAGACCCAGTACTTC
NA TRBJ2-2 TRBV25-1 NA CASSESSRRYAGELFF TGTGCCAGCAGTGAATCTTCACGTCGGTACGCCGGGGAGCTGTTTTTT
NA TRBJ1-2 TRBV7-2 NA CASSVTGTANYGYTF TGTGCCAGCAGCGTAACCGGGACGGCTAACTATGGCTACACCTTC
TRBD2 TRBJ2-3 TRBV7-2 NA CASSQLAGGLYTQYF TGTGCCAGCAGCCAGCTAGCGGGAGGGCTTTATACGCAGTATTTT
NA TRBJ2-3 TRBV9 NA CASSVGLLSSTDTQYF TGTGCCAGCAGCGTAGGACTTCTCAGTAGCACAGATACGCAGTATTTT
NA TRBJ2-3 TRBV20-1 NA CSAPDRDTQYF TGCAGTGCTCCGGATAGGGATACGCAGTATTTT
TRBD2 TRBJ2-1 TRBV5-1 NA CASSLVSGSDSSYNEQFF TGCGCCAGCAGCTTGGTTAGCGGGAGTGATAGCTCCTACAATGAGCAGTTCTTC
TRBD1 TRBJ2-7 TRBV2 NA CASRGTGIQQYF TGTGCCAGCAGGGGGACAGGGATCCAGCAGTACTTC
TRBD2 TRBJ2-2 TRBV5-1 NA CASSLRASGRTGELFF TGCGCCAGCAGCTTGAGGGCTAGCGGGAGGACCGGGGAGCTGTTTTTT